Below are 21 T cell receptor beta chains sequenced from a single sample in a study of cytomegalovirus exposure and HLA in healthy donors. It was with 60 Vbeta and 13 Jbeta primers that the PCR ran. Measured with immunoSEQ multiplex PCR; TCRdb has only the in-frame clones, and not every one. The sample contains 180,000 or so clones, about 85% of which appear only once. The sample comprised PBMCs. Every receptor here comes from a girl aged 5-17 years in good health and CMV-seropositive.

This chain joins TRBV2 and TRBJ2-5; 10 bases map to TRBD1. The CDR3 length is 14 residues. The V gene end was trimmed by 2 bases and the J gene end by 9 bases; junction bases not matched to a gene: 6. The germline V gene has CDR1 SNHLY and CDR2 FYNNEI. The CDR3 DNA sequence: TGTGCCAGCAGTGAAATCGGGACAGGGGAATCCCAGTACTTC. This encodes CASSEIGTGESQYF.

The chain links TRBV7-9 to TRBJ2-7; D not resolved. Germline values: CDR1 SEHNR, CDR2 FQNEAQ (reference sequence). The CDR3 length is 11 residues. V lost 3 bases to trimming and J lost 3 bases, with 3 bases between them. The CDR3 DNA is TGTGCCAGCAGCTTCAACTACGAGCAGTACTTC. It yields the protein CASSFNYEQYF. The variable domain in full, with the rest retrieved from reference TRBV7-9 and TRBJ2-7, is DTGVSQNPRHKITKRGQNVTFRCDPISEHNRLYWYRQTLGQGPEFLTYFQNEAQLEKSRLLSDRFSAERPKGSFSTLEIQRTEQGDSAMYLCASSFNYEQYFGPGTRLTVT.

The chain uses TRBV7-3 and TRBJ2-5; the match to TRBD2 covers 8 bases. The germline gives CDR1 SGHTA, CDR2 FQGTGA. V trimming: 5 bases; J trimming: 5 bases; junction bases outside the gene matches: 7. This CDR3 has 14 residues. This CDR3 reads CASSLTSDIETQYF. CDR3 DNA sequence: TGTGCCAGCAGCCTGACTAGCGACATCGAGACCCAGTACTTC.

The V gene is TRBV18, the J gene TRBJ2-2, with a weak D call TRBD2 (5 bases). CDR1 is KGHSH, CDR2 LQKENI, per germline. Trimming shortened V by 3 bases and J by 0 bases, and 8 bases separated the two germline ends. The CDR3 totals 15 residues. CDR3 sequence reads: CASSPRDPNTGELFF. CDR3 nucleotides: TGTGCCAGCTCACCCCGGGATCCGAACACCGGGGAGCTGTTTTTT.

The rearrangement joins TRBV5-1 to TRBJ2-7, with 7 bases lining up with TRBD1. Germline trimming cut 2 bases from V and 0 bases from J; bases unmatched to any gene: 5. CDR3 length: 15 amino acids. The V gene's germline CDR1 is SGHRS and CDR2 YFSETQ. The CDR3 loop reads CASSLGTVFSYEQYF. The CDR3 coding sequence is TGCGCCAGCAGCTTAGGGACAGTCTTCTCCTACGAGCAGTACTTC. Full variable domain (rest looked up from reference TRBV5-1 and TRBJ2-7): KAGVTQTPRYLIKTRGQQVTLSCSPISGHRSVSWYQQTPGQGLQFLFEYFSETQRNKGNFPGRFSGRQFSNSRSEMNVSTLELGDSALYLCASSLGTVFSYEQYFGPGTRLTVT.

CDR3 region: CATSREVQNIQYF. In DNA form, the CDR3 reads TGTGCCACCAGCAGAGAGGTCCAGAACATTCAGTACTTC. The rearrangement joins TRBV15 to TRBJ2-4; D call uncertain. CDR3 length: 13 amino acids. Looked up from germline, CDR1 is LNHNV and CDR2 is YYDKDF (reference sequence). V was trimmed by 0 bases and J by 7 bases, leaving 7 bases between them.

The CDR3 DNA reads TGTGCCAGCAGTGAAGCGCTCGGACAGTCCTACGAGCAGTACTTC. Translation gives CASSEALGQSYEQYF. The V gene is TRBV6-1, the J gene TRBJ2-7; perhaps TRBD1 as D (6 bases). Germline loops: CDR1 MNHNS, CDR2 SASEGT. Deletions cut 0 bases from V and 1 base from J, with 10 bases between. This CDR3 has 15 amino acids.

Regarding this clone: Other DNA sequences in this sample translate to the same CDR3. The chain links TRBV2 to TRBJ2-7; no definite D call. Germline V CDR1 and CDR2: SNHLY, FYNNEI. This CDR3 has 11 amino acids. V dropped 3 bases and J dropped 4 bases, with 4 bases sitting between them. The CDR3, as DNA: TGTGCCAGCAGTGACGAGTACGAGCAGTACTTC. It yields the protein CASSDEYEQYF.

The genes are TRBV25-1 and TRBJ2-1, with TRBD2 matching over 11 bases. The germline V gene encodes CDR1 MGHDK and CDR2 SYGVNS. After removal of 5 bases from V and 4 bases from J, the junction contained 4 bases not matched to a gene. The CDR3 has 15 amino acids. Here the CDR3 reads CASSLLAGGYNEQFF. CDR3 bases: TGTGCCAGCAGTCTTCTAGCGGGGGGATACAATGAGCAGTTCTTC.

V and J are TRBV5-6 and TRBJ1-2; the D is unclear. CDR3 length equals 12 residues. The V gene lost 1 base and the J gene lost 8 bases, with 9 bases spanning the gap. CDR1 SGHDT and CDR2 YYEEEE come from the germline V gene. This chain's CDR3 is CASSLPSLGYTF. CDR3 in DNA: TGTGCCAGCAGCTTGCCAAGCTTAGGCTACACCTTC.

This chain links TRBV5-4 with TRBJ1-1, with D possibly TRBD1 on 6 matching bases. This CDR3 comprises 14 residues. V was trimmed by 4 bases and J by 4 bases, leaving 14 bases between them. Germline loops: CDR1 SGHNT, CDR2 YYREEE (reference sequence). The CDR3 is CASSGGGISTEAFF. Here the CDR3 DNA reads TGTGCCAGCAGCGGCGGGGGCATTAGCACTGAAGCTTTCTTT.

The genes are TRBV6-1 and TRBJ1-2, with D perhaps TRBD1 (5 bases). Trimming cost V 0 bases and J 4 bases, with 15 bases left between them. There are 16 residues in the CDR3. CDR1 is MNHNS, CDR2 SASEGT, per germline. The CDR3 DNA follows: TGTGCCAGCAGTGAAGCGGTTCCTTTGGGGGGCTATGGCTACACCTTC. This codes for CASSEAVPLGGYGYTF.

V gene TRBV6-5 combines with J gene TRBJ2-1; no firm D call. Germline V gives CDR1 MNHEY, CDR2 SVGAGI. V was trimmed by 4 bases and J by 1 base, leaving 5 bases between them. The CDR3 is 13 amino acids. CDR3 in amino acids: CASSSNSYNEQFF. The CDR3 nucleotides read TGTGCCAGCAGTTCAAATTCCTACAATGAGCAGTTCTTC.

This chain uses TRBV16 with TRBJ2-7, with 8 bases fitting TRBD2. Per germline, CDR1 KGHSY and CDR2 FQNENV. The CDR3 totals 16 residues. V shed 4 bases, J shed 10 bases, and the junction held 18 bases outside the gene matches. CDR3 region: CASSPRGGPARGGQYF. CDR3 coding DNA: TGTGCCAGCAGCCCCCGGGGGGGGCCGGCTCGGGGCGGACAGTACTTC.

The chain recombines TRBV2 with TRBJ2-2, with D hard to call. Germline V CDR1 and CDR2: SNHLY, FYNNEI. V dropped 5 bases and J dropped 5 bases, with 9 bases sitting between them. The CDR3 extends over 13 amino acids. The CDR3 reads CASSYTETGELFF. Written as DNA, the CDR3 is TGTGCCAGCAGTTACACAGAGACCGGGGAGCTGTTTTTT.

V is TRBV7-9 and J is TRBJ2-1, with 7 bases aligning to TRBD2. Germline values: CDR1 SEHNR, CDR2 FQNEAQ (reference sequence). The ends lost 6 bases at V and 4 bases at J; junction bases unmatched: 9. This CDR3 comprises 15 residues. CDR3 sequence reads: CASSSQRDAYNEQFF. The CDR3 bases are TGTGCCAGCAGTTCCCAGCGGGATGCTTACAATGAGCAGTTCTTC.

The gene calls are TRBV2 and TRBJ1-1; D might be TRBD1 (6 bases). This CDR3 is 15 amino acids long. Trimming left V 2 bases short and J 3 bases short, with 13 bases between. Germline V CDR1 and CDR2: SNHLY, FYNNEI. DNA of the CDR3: TGTGCCAGCAGTGAATACAACAGGGCGCACACTGAAGCTTTCTTT. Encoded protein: CASSEYNRAHTEAFF.

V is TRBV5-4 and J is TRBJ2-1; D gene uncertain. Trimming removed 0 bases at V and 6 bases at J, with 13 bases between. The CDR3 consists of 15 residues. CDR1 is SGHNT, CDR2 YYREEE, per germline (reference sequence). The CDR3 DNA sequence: TGTGCCAGCAGCTTGGGAGGTACACATCTCAATGAGCAGTTCTTC. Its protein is CASSLGGTHLNEQFF. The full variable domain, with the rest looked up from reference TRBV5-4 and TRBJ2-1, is ETGVTQSPTHLIKTRGQQVTLRCSSQSGHNTVSWYQQALGQGPQFIFQYYREEENGRGNFPPRFSGLQFPNYSSELNVNALELDDSALYLCASSLGGTHLNEQFFGPGTRLTVL.

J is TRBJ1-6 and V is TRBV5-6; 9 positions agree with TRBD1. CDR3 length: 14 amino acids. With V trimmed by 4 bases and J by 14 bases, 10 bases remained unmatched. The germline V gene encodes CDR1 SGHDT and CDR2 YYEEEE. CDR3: CASSPGTGIGTLHF. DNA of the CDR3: TGTGCCAGCAGCCCCGGGACAGGGATAGGCACCCTCCACTTT.

CDR3 loop: CASRITAGPEQYF. The CDR3 DNA sequence: TGTGCCAGCAGGATAACAGCGGGCCCCGAGCAGTACTTC. The chain uses TRBV2 and TRBJ2-7; weak D call: TRBD2 (6 bases). Germline V lookup: CDR1 SNHLY, CDR2 FYNNEI. There are 13 residues in the CDR3. V lost 6 bases to trimming and J lost 6 bases, with 15 bases between them.

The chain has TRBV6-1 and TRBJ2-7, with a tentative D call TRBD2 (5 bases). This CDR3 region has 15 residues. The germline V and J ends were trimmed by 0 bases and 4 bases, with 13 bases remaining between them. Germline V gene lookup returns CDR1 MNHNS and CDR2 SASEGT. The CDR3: CASSEAVDSLYEQYF. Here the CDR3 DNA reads TGTGCCAGCAGTGAAGCGGTGGACTCCCTTTACGAGCAGTACTTC.